This TCR beta chain was identified during a study of blood T cells in healthy people across ages. Study-level findings and limits: CMV status of donors was not determined, possibly confounding expanded clonotype changes. When one million T cells were used, diversity estimates were thought to be underestimates. Age brought a roughly linear fall in TCR beta diversity measured per million T cells.

Primers used in a second PCR of roughly 6 to 11 cycles were a sample-barcoded 5' primer and a J-beta primer mix. All samples gave at least 3 million CDR3-containing paired-end reads. Each CDR3 protein gets one entry after TCRdb re-called the 5' RACE reads with MiXCR. This repertoire shows about 1.6 million distinct CDR3 sequences, roughly a third found once; its top ten account for around 11%. This clonotype was observed a handful of times. The antigen is not known. The CDR3 sequence is 12 residues long. Looked up from germline, CDR1 is SGHTA and CDR2 is FQGNSA. With 6 bases removed from V and 4 bases from J, the gap between germline ends came to 9 bases.

Sequencing was performed on blood. The TCR comes from a woman between 25 and 40 years old in good health. This sequence joins TRBV7-2 and TRBJ1-1; the D gene is possibly TRBD1 (6 bases). The CDR3 bases are TGTGCCAGCAGTGGGGGCTCCACTGAAGCTTTCTTT. Translation gives CASSGGSTEAFF.